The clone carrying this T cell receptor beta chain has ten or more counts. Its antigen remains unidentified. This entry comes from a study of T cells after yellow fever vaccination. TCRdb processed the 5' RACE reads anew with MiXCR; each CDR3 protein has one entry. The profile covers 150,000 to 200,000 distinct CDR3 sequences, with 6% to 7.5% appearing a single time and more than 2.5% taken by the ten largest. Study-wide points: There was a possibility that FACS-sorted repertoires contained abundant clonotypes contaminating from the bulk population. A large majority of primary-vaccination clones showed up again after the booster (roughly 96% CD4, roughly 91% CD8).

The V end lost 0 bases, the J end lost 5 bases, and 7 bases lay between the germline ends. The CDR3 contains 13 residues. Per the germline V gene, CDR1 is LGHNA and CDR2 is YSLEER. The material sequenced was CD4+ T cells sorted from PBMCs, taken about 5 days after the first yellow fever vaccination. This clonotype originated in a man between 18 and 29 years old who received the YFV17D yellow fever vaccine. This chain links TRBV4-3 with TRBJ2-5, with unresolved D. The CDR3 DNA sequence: TGCGCCAGCAGCCAAGAGGGAAGCGAGACCCAGTACTTC. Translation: CASSQEGSETQYF.